One and the same sample provided the 12 T cell receptor beta chains below, sequenced in a study of blood T cell repertoires in COVID-19. Data came from immunoSEQ multiplex PCR; TCRdb stores just in-frame clones and leaves some out. The table has fewer than 350,000 clones, 89% seen once. The sequenced material came from PBMCs or T cells enriched from blood (not recorded which). These receptors all stem from a woman aged 40 to 50 who had recovered from COVID-19.

V usage is TRBV24-1 and J usage is TRBJ2-2; D is undetermined. This CDR3 contains 13 residues. The V and J ends lost 7 bases and 1 base respectively, with 6 bases between them. Germline CDR1 reads KGHDR; CDR2 reads SFDVKD. In DNA, the CDR3 is TGTGCCACCAGCGAGGAGAACACCGGGGAGCTGTTTTTT. It encodes CATSEENTGELFF.

The V call is TRBV2, the J call TRBJ2-1; TRBD2 is a possible D gene (6 bases). Per the germline V gene, CDR1 is SNHLY and CDR2 is FYNNEI. Trimming removed 7 bases at V and 2 bases at J, with 12 bases between. CDR3 size: 14 residues. CDR3 DNA sequence: TGTGCCAGCACCCGGGACTTACCCTACAATGAGCAGTTCTTC. Protein product: CASTRDLPYNEQFF.

CDR3 in amino acids: CASSPGLITGELFF. In nucleotides, the CDR3 is TGTGCCAGCAGCCCGGGACTCATCACCGGGGAGCTGTTTTTT. This sequence joins TRBV7-2 and TRBJ2-2, with a possible D match to TRBD2 (6 bases). Germline V gene lookup returns CDR1 SGHTA and CDR2 FQGNSA. V lost 5 bases to trimming and J lost 4 bases, with 11 bases between them. CDR3 length: 14 residues. The complete variable domain, with remaining parts taken from reference TRBV7-2 and TRBJ2-2, reads GAGVSQSPSNKVTEKGKDVELRCDPISGHTALYWYRQSLGQGLEFLIYFQGNSAPDKSGLPSDRFSAERTGGSVSTLTIQRTQQEDSAVYLCASSPGLITGELFFGEGSRLTVL.

The chain recombines TRBV6-2 or TRBV6-3 with TRBJ1-5; 9 positions match TRBD1. The ends lost 2 bases at V and 7 bases at J; junction bases unmatched: 9. The V gene's germline CDR1 is MNHEY and CDR2 SVGEGT. The length of the CDR3 is 16 residues. The DNA for the CDR3 is TGTGCCAGCAGTTACAGTGGGACAGGGTTCGGGCAGCCCCAGCATTTT. Its translation is CASSYSGTGFGQPQHF.

V and J are TRBV24-1 and TRBJ2-3, with 12 positions matching TRBD2. Germline V gives CDR1 KGHDR, CDR2 SFDVKD. With V trimmed by 4 bases and J by 3 bases, 4 bases remained unmatched. The CDR3 is 16 amino acids. CDR3 loop: CATSDAGTSGTDTQYF. The CDR3 DNA is TGTGCCACCAGTGACGCCGGGACTAGCGGGACAGATACGCAGTATTTT.

The rearrangement uses TRBV11-2 and TRBJ2-1; TRBD2 matches at 7 bases. Trimming cost V 1 base and J 4 bases; bases outside gene matches: 4. CDR3 length: 15 amino acids. Germline values: CDR1 SGHAT, CDR2 FQNNGV. As DNA, the CDR3 is TGTGCCAGCAGCTTAGTGGCTAGCGGTTACAATGAGCAGTTCTTC. It is translated as CASSLVASGYNEQFF.

The chain joins TRBV7-8 to TRBJ1-2, with TRBD1 matching over 9 bases. CDR1 SGHVS and CDR2 FQNEAQ come from the germline V gene. V shed 5 bases and J 1 base; nucleotides not matched to a gene: 8. CDR3 size: 16 residues. The chain's CDR3 is CASSRTGASFNYGYTF. CDR3 DNA sequence: TGTGCCAGCAGCCGGACAGGGGCCTCATTTAACTATGGCTACACCTTC.

The chain links TRBV19 to TRBJ1-6; 7 bases line up with TRBD1. The CDR3 has 13 amino acids. From germline, CDR1 is LNHDA and CDR2 SQIVND (reference sequence). V was clipped by 4 bases and J by 7 bases; unmatched bases: 1. This chain's CDR3 is CASSRQGNSPLHF. CDR3 nucleotides: TGTGCCAGTAGTAGACAGGGAAATTCACCCCTCCACTTT.

CDR3 sequence: CAWKQGFGGYTF. CDR3 DNA: TGTGCCTGGAAGCAGGGATTCGGTGGCTACACCTTC. The V gene is TRBV30, the J gene TRBJ1-2, with D perhaps matching TRBD1 (5 bases). The CDR3 totals 12 residues. The V end lost 4 bases, the J end lost 7 bases, and 13 bases lay between the germline ends. Germline assignment: CDR1 GTSNPN and CDR2 SVGIG (reference sequence).

J is TRBJ1-6 and V is TRBV6-5; the match to TRBD1 covers 8 bases. Looked up from germline, CDR1 is MNHEY and CDR2 is SVGAGI. After removal of 6 bases from V and 7 bases from J, the junction contained 8 bases not matched to a gene. The CDR3 is made up of 15 amino acids. The CDR3 sequence is CASRISDRGNSPLHF. Here the CDR3 DNA reads TGTGCCAGCAGAATCTCTGACAGGGGAAATTCACCCCTCCACTTT.

In nucleotides, the CDR3 is TGTGCCTGGAGTGTGGGCAGGGACTACTACAATGAGCAGTTCTTC. Translating it yields CAWSVGRDYYNEQFF. This sequence joins TRBV30 and TRBJ2-1, with 7 positions matching TRBD2. The CDR3 is 15 amino acids. The V gene end was trimmed by 0 bases and the J gene end by 3 bases; junction bases not matched to a gene: 5. Germline V gene lookup returns CDR1 GTSNPN and CDR2 SVGIG (reference sequence).

The V and J genes are TRBV18 and TRBJ2-1, with a possible D match to TRBD1 (6 bases). There are 16 residues in the CDR3. Trimming stripped 5 bases from V and 2 bases from J, with 16 bases between. Germline CDR1 reads KGHSH; CDR2 reads LQKENI. CDR3 region: CASSASGHRTYNEQFF. CDR3 sequence (DNA): TGTGCCAGCTCAGCGTCGGGACACCGAACCTACAATGAGCAGTTCTTC.